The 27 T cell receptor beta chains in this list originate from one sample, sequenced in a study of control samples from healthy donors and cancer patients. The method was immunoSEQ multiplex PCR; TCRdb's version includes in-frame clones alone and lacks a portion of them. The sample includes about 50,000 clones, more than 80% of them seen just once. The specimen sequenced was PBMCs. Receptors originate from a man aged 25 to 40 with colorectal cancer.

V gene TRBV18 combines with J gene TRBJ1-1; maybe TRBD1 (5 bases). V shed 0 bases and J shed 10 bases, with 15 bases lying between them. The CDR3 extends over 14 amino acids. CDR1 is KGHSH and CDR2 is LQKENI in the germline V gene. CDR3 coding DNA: TGTGCCAGCTCACCACCGAGCCAGGGTTTACGAGCTTTCTTT. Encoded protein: CASSPPSQGLRAFF.

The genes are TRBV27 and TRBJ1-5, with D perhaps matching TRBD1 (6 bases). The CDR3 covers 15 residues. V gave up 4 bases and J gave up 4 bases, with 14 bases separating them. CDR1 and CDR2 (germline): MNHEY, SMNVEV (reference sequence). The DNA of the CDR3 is TGTGCCAGCAGTTCGAGTGGACAGCTTAATCAGCCCCAGCATTTT. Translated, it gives CASSSSGQLNQPQHF.

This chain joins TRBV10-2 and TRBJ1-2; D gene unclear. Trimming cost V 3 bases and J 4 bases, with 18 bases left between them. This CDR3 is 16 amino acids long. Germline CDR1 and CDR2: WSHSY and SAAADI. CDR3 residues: CASSDPGRPVVYGYTF. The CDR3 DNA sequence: TGCGCCAGCAGTGATCCAGGCCGCCCGGTGGTCTATGGCTACACCTTC.

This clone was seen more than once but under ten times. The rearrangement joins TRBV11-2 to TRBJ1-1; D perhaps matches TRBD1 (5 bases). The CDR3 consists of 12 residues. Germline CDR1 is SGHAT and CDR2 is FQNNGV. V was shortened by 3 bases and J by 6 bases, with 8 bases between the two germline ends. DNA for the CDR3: TGTGCCAGCAGCTTCTGGGACGCTGAAGCTTTCTTT. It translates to CASSFWDAEAFF.

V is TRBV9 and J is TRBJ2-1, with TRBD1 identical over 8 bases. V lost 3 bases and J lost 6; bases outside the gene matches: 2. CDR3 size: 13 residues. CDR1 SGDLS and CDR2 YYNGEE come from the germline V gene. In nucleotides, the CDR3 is TGTGCCAGCAGCGGGACAGGGCCCAATGAGCAGTTCTTC. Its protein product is CASSGTGPNEQFF.

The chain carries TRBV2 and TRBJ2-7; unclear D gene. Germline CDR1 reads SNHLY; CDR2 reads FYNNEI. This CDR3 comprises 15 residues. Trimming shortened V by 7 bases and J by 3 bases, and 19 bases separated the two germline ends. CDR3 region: CASTPPRTRYYEQYF. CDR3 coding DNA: TGTGCCAGCACTCCTCCCCGTACCCGCTACTACGAGCAGTACTTC.

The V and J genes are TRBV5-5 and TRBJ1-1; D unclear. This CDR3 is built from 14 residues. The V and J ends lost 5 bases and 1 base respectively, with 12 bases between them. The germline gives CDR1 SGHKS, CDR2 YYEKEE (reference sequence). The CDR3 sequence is CASRGGPRNTEAFF. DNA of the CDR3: TGTGCCAGCAGGGGAGGACCCCGGAACACTGAAGCTTTCTTT.

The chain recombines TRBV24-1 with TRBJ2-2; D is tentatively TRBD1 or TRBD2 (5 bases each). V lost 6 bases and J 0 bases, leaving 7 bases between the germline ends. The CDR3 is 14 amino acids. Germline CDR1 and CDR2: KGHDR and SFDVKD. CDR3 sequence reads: CATSMGANTGELFF. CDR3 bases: TGTGCCACCAGTATGGGGGCGAACACCGGGGAGCTGTTTTTT.

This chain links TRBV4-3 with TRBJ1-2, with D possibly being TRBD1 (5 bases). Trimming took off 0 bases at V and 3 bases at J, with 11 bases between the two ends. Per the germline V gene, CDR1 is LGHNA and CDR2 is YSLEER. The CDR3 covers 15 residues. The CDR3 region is CASSQDGGRDYGYTF. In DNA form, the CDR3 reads TGCGCCAGCAGCCAAGATGGAGGCAGGGACTATGGCTACACCTTC.

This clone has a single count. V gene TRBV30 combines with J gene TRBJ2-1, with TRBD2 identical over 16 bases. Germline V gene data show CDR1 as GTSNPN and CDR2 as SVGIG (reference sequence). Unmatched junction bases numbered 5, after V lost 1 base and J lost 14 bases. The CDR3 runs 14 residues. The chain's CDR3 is CAWSAGTSGGGKFF. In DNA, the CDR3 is TGTGCCTGGAGTGCCGGGACTAGCGGGGGGGGGAAGTTCTTC.

Written as DNA, the CDR3 is TGTGCCAGCTCAGTGTCGGGACTACTCTATGGCTACACCTTC. Amino acid sequence: CASSVSGLLYGYTF. The chain couples TRBV18 to TRBJ1-2; TRBD1 is a possible D gene (5 bases). Between the trimmed V and J ends, which lost 5 bases and 4 bases, there was a span of 14 bases. Germline assignment: CDR1 KGHSH and CDR2 LQKENI. The CDR3 loop spans 14 amino acids.

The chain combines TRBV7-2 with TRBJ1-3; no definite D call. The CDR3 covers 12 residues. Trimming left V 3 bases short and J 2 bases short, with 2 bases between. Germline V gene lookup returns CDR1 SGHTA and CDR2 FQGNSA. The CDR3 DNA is TGTGCCAGCAGCTTCCCTGGAAACACCATATATTTT. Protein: CASSFPGNTIYF.

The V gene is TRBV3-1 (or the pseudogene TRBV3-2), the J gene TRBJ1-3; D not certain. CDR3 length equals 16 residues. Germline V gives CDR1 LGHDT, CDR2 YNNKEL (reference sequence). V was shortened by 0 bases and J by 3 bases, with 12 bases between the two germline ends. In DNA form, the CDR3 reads TGTGCCAGCAGCCAAGATATCGGGGAGCTTGGAAACACCATATATTTT. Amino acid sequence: CASSQDIGELGNTIYF.

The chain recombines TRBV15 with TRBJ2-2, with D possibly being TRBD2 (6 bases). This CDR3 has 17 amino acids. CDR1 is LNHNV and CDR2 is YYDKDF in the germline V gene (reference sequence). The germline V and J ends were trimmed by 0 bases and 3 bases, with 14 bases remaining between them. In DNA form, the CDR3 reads TGTGCCACCAGCAGAGATCCGAGGGCGGGATACACCGGGGAGCTGTTTTTT. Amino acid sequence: CATSRDPRAGYTGELFF.

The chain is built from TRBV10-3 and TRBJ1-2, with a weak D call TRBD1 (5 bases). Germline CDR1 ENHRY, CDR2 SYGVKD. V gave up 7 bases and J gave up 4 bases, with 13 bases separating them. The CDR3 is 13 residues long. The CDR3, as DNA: TGTGCCATCAATCTGGGGCCCTCCTATGGCTACACCTTC. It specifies CAINLGPSYGYTF.

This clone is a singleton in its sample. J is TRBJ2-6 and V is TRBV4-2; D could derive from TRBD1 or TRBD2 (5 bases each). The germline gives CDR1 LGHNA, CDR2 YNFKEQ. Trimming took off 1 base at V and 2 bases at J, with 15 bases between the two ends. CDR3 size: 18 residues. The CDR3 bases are TGTGCCAGCAGCCAAGCTACGGGACGCTTGACTGGGGCCAACGTCCTGACTTTC. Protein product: CASSQATGRLTGANVLTF.

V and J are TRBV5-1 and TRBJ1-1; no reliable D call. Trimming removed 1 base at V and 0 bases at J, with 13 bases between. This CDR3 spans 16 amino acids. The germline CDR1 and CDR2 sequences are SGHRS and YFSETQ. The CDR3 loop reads CASSLFPGRMNTEAFF. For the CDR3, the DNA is TGCGCCAGCAGCTTGTTTCCAGGTAGAATGAACACTGAAGCTTTCTTT.

CDR3 sequence reads: CASSVQYSGNTIYF. The DNA for the CDR3 is TGTGCCAGCAGCGTACAGTACTCTGGAAACACCATATATTTT. V is TRBV9 and J is TRBJ1-3; no clear D. With 1 base removed from V and 0 bases from J, the gap between germline ends came to 5 bases. Germline V gene sequence: CDR1 SGDLS, CDR2 YYNGEE. The CDR3 covers 14 residues. Combining the CDR3 with reference TRBV9 and TRBJ1-3 gives the whole variable domain DSGVTQTPKHLITATGQRVTLRCSPRSGDLSVYWYQQSLDQGLQFLIQYYNGEERAKGNILERFSAQQFPDLHSELNLSSLELGDSALYFCASSVQYSGNTIYFGEGSWLTVV.

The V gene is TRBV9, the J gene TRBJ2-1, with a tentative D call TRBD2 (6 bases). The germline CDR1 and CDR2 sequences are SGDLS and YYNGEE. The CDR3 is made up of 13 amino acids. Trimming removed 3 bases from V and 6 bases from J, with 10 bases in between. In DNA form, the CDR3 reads TGTGCCAGCAGCGCCACACTAGCCAATGAGCAGTTCTTC. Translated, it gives CASSATLANEQFF. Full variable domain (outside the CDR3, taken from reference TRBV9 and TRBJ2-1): DSGVTQTPKHLITATGQRVTLRCSPRSGDLSVYWYQQSLDQGLQFLIQYYNGEERAKGNILERFSAQQFPDLHSELNLSSLELGDSALYFCASSATLANEQFFGPGTRLTVL.

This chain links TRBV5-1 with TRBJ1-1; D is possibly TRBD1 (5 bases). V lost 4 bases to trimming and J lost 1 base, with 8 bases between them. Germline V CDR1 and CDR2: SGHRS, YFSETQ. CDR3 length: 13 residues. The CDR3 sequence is CASSATGNTEAFF. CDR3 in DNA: TGCGCCAGCAGCGCCACAGGGAACACTGAAGCTTTCTTT.

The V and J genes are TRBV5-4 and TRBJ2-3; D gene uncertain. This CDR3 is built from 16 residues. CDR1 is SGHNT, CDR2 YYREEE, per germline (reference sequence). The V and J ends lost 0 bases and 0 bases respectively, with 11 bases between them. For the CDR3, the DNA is TGTGCCAGCAGCTTGGGAGGTAGGCGGAGCACAGATACGCAGTATTTT. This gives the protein CASSLGGRRSTDTQYF.

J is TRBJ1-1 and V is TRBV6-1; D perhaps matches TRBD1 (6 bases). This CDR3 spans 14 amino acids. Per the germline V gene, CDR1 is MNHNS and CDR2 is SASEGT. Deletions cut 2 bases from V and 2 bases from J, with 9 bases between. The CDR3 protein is CASSENRENTEAFF. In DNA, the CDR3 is TGTGCCAGCAGTGAAAACAGGGAAAACACTGAAGCTTTCTTT.

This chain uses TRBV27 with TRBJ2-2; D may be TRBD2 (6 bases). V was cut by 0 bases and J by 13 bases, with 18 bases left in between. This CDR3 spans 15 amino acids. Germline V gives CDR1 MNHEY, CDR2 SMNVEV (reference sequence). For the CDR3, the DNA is TGTGCCAGCAGTTTATCTTTTTTCGGAGGGGCGGGGCTGTTTTTT. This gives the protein CASSLSFFGGAGLFF.

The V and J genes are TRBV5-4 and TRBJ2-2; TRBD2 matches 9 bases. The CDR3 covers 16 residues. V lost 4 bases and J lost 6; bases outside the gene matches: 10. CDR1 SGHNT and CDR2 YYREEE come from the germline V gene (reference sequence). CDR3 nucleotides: TGTGCCAGCAGCCCCCTGGGGCTAGCGGGGTCCGGGGAGCTGTTTTTT. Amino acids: CASSPLGLAGSGELFF.

Here the CDR3 DNA reads TGTGCCACCAGTGACTTGGACCGAGCTAGCACAGATACGCAGTATTTT. Translation gives CATSDLDRASTDTQYF. The chain couples TRBV24-1 to TRBJ2-3; D call uncertain. CDR1 is KGHDR and CDR2 is SFDVKD in the germline V gene. CDR3 length: 16 residues. V dropped 4 bases and J dropped 0 bases, with 13 bases sitting between them.

The CDR3 bases are TGTGCCAGCAGTTGGAGGACAGGGAACACTGAAGCTTTCTTT. Encoded protein: CASSWRTGNTEAFF. V and J are TRBV27 and TRBJ1-1, with 7 nucleotides matching TRBD1. This CDR3 contains 14 residues. Germline CDR1 reads MNHEY; CDR2 reads SMNVEV (reference sequence). The J segment lost 1 base and the V segment lost 4 bases, leaving 3 bases of the junction unmatched.

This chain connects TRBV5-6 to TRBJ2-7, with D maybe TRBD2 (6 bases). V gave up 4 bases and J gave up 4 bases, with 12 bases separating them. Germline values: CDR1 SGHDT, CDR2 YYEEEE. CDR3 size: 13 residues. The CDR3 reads CASSTGREYEQYV. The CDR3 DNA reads TGTGCCAGCAGCACCGGACGGGAGTACGAGCAGTACGTC.